A selection of T cell receptor beta chains follows, all from one sample in a study of T-cell memory formation after mild COVID-19. TCRdb re-called the 5' RACE reads with MiXCR, one entry per CDR3 protein. Seen here are roughly 240,000 distinct CDR3 sequences, 15% observed once, and the top ten hold under 2.5%. The specimen sequenced was PBMCs or a T cell subset sorted from them (not recorded which). The receptor source for this set is an adult woman who had mild COVID-19 (a few samples of this study predate the infection). Cell type and time point are not known. CDR3s include the opening cysteine and the closing phenylalanine or tryptophan. The order of the fields is CDR3 DNA, CDR3 protein, V gene, J gene, CDR3 length, clone size, D gene. The D gene is left open where the match is weak. Clone size is not always given. Where it is, it says once, few, many or a class for expanded clones.

DNA: TGTGCCAGCAGCTCCCGGGACGCCGGAGAGCCCCAGCATTTT
CDR3: CASSSRDAGEPQHF
V: TRBV5-6
J: TRBJ1-5
length: 14
size: few
D: -

DNA: TGTGCCACCAGTGTCCTGACAGGGGATAGCAATCAGCCCCAGCATTTT
CDR3: CATSVLTGDSNQPQHF
V: TRBV24-1
J: TRBJ1-5
length: 16
size: few
D: TRBD1

DNA: TGTGCCAGCGGCATTCGGAACCAAGAGACCCAGTACTTC
CDR3: CASGIRNQETQYF
V: TRBV7-9
J: TRBJ2-5
length: 13
size: many
D: -

DNA: TGTGCCAGCAGCGGGACAGGGCACCTCTCTGGAAACACCATATATTTT
CDR3: CASSGTGHLSGNTIYF
V: TRBV9
J: TRBJ1-3
length: 16
size: few
D: TRBD1

DNA: TGTGCCAGCAACCTGAGGGGGACAAACATTCAGTACTTC
CDR3: CASNLRGTNIQYF
V: TRBV12-3/TRBV12-4
J: TRBJ2-4
length: 13
size: few
D: -

DNA: TGTGCCAGCATCCGACAGGATAGGTCGTACTATGGCTACACCTTC
CDR3: CASIRQDRSYYGYTF
V: TRBV6-1
J: TRBJ1-2
length: 15
size: few
D: -

DNA: TGTGCCAGCAGCGGAAGGACAGGCTCTGGCTACACCTTC
CDR3: CASSGRTGSGYTF
V: TRBV5-4
J: TRBJ1-2
length: 13
size: -
D: TRBD1

DNA: TGTGCCACCAGTGATGAGATGAACACTGAAGCTTTCTTT
CDR3: CATSDEMNTEAFF
V: TRBV24-1
J: TRBJ1-1
length: 13
size: -
D: -

DNA: TGTGCCAGCAGCCAAGAGCATGGATCGACCCAATCCTTC
CDR3: CASSQEHGSTQSF
V: TRBV4-2
J: TRBJ1-2
length: 13
size: -
D: -

DNA: TGTGCCAGCTCACCCTCCCGTTCGGATGGCTACACCTTC
CDR3: CASSPSRSDGYTF
V: TRBV18
J: TRBJ1-2
length: 13
size: few
D: -

DNA: TGTGCCAGCAGTTACGGGACAGGGGGGGAGACCCAGTACTTC
CDR3: CASSYGTGGETQYF
V: TRBV12-3/TRBV12-4
J: TRBJ2-5
length: 14
size: many
D: TRBD1

DNA: TGTGCCAGCAGCGTAGGGGACGAGAAAGATACGCAGTATTTT
CDR3: CASSVGDEKDTQYF
V: TRBV9
J: TRBJ2-3
length: 14
size: -
D: -

DNA: TGTGCCAGCAGCGCTTCTAGCGGGAGGCTCCCCTACGAGCAGTACTTC
CDR3: CASSASSGRLPYEQYF
V: TRBV7-2
J: TRBJ2-7
length: 16
size: many
D: TRBD2

DNA: TGTGCCAGCAGCGGGAGGGGAACCAATGAGCAGTTCTTC
CDR3: CASSGRGTNEQFF
V: TRBV12-3/TRBV12-4
J: TRBJ2-1
length: 13
size: -
D: TRBD2

DNA: TGTGCCAGCAGTTCACGGACAGGGGGTTTAGGAGAAGGCTACACCTTC
CDR3: CASSSRTGGLGEGYTF
V: TRBV6-5
J: TRBJ1-2
length: 16
size: few
D: TRBD1

DNA: TGTGCCAGCAGCCAAGGGACGGCGAGCACTGAAGCTTTCTTT
CDR3: CASSQGTASTEAFF
V: TRBV4-2
J: TRBJ1-1
length: 14
size: few
D: -

DNA: TGTGCCAGCAGCAGAGGACACCTATCCTACGAGCAGTACTTC
CDR3: CASSRGHLSYEQYF
V: TRBV9
J: TRBJ2-7
length: 14
size: few
D: -

DNA: TGTGCCAGCAGGGGAGAACAAGAGACCCAGTACTTC
CDR3: CASRGEQETQYF
V: TRBV3-1
J: TRBJ2-5
length: 12
size: many
D: -

DNA: TGTGCCAGCAGGAAGACAGGAGGCACAGATACGCAGTATTTT
CDR3: CASRKTGGTDTQYF
V: TRBV7-9
J: TRBJ2-3
length: 14
size: many
D: -

DNA: TGTGCCACCAGTGAAGGACCGAGGGGGACTGAAGCTTTCTTT
CDR3: CATSEGPRGTEAFF
V: TRBV24-1
J: TRBJ1-1
length: 14
size: few
D: -

DNA: TGCAGTGCTAGTCCTGGGTTGGGACAGGGGGCCAACAATGAGCAGTTCTTC
CDR3: CSASPGLGQGANNEQFF
V: TRBV20-1
J: TRBJ2-1
length: 17
size: -
D: TRBD1

DNA: TGCAGTGCCAGACGCGGGACAGGACCCAATCAGCCCCAGCATTTT
CDR3: CSARRGTGPNQPQHF
V: TRBV20-1
J: TRBJ1-5
length: 15
size: -
D: TRBD1

DNA: TGCAGTGCTAGAGAAGGGACAGGGGGCTACGAGCAGTACTTC
CDR3: CSAREGTGGYEQYF
V: TRBV20-1
J: TRBJ2-7
length: 14
size: -
D: TRBD1

DNA: TGTGCCAGTAGAACAACTCCTAGCACAGATACGCAGTATTTT
CDR3: CASRTTPSTDTQYF
V: TRBV19
J: TRBJ2-3
length: 14
size: -
D: -

DNA: TGTGCCTGGAGACCGCAGGGTCACACCGTATATTTT
CDR3: CAWRPQGHTVYF
V: TRBV30
J: TRBJ1-3
length: 12
size: -
D: -

DNA: TGTGCCACCAGTGATTCCAGGGGGCTACTAACAAATGAGCAGTTCTTC
CDR3: CATSDSRGLLTNEQFF
V: TRBV24-1
J: TRBJ2-1
length: 16
size: -
D: TRBD1

DNA: TGTGCCAGCAGCTTTGGGGGATCGAACACCGGGGAGCTGTTTTTT
CDR3: CASSFGGSNTGELFF
V: TRBV7-3
J: TRBJ2-2
length: 15
size: many
D: -

DNA: TGCGCCAGCAGCTTAGGGACTAGCGTAGTAGTAGAGCAGTTCTTC
CDR3: CASSLGTSVVVEQFF
V: TRBV5-1
J: TRBJ2-1
length: 15
size: many
D: TRBD2